This TCR beta chain was recovered during a study of CD8 T cells in cerebrospinal fluid in Alzheimer's disease. Study-wide background: Clonal expansion of CSF T cells was measured with plate-based and droplet-based single-cell sequencing. The study's findings and limits: The largest CSF clone was proportionally bigger in mild cognitive impairment or Alzheimer's disease than controls.

From the 10x single-cell sequencing reads, TCRdb lists one entry per CDR3 protein and no DNA. The sample holds over a thousand distinct CDR3 sequences. The CDR3 covers 13 residues. CDR1 SNHLY and CDR2 FYNNEI come from the germline V gene. By frequency, this clonotype is medium-sized. Antigen specificity is unknown. The V call is TRBV2, the J call TRBJ2-1. The TCR was taken from a human donor with Alzheimer's disease. The specimen sequenced was cerebrospinal fluid. The CDR3 is CASESVFYNEQFF.